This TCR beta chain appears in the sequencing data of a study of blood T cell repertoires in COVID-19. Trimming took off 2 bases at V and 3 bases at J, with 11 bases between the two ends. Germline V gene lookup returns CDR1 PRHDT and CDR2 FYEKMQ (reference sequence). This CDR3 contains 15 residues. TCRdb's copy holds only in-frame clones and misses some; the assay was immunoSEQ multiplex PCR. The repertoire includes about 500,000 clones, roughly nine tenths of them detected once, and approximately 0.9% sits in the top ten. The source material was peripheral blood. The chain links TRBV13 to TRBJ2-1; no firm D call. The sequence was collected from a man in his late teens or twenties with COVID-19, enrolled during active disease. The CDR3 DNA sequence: TGTGCCAGCAGCTTATCTATTGGTGACTACAATGAGCAGTTCTTC. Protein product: CASSLSIGDYNEQFF.